The 27 T cell receptor beta chains given below trace back to one sample, sequenced in a study of T-cell memory formation after mild COVID-19. One entry per CDR3 protein, called by TCRdb with MiXCR from the 5' RACE reads. The sample includes fewer than 250,000 distinct CDR3 sequences, more than 9% of them seen just once. The sequencing sample was made of PBMCs or a T cell subset sorted from them (not recorded which). These receptors originate from a man younger than 30 who had mild COVID-19 (a few samples of this study predate the infection). Cell type and time point are not known.

This clonotype appeared a few times. The V and J genes are TRBV5-6 and TRBJ2-5; D might be TRBD2 (5 bases). Trimming cost V 3 bases and J 0 bases, with 15 bases left between them. The germline V gene has CDR1 SGHDT and CDR2 YYEEEE. This CDR3 contains 16 residues. The CDR3 sequence: CASSSRRGLYQETQYF. In DNA, the CDR3 is TGTGCCAGCAGCTCGCGGAGAGGACTGTACCAAGAGACCCAGTACTTC.

This clonotype was counted at least ten times. The J gene is TRBJ2-3, the V gene TRBV7-3; 9 nucleotides agree with TRBD1. Germline CDR1 SGHTA, CDR2 FQGTGA. Trimming cost V 5 bases and J 3 bases; bases outside gene matches: 0. The length of the CDR3 is 13 residues. The CDR3 coding sequence is TGTGCCAGCAGCGGACAGGGGACAGATACGCAGTATTTT. As protein: CASSGQGTDTQYF. Combining the CDR3 with reference TRBV7-3 and TRBJ2-3 gives the whole variable domain GAGVSQTPSNKVTEKGKYVELRCDPISGHTALYWYRQSLGQGPEFLIYFQGTGAADDSGLPNDRFFAVRPEGSVSTLKIQRTERGDSAVYLCASSGQGTDTQYFGPGTRLTVL.

The V call is TRBV20-1, the J call TRBJ1-2; D is uncertain. Germline CDR1 is DFQATT and CDR2 is SNEGSKA (reference sequence). The CDR3 contains 15 residues. V was cut by 5 bases and J by 9 bases, with 25 bases left in between. The CDR3 region is CSARLTGNLMGSYTF. The CDR3 DNA is TGCAGTGCTCGGTTGACTGGGAATCTTATGGGGAGCTACACCTTC.

V and J are TRBV12-3 or TRBV12-4 and TRBJ1-4; perhaps TRBD1 as D (5 bases). CDR3 length: 12 amino acids. V was trimmed by 7 bases and J by 10 bases, leaving 13 bases between them. The CDR3 region has the DNA TGTGCCAGCAACCTAGGGGCAGGAAAACTGTTTTTT. It encodes CASNLGAGKLFF.

This clonotype has just a few counts. This chain connects TRBV7-3 to TRBJ2-3; D may be TRBD1 or TRBD2 (5 bases each). The CDR3 consists of 16 residues. CDR1 is SGHTA, CDR2 FQGTGA, per germline. The ends were cut back, 0 bases at V and 2 bases at J, with 12 bases in the middle. In DNA form, the CDR3 reads TGTGCCAGCAGCTTAACGAGAGGGGCTCCCACAGATACGCAGTATTTT. Translated: CASSLTRGAPTDTQYF.

J is TRBJ2-1 and V is TRBV12-3 or TRBV12-4; 10 bases align to TRBD2. CDR3 length equals 13 residues. V was clipped by 7 bases and J by 13 bases; unmatched bases: 10. The CDR3 coding sequence is TGTGCCAGCATGAGCGGGGGGGCAAATATCCAGTTCTTC. Protein product: CASMSGGANIQFF.

This clonotype showed up many times. The rearrangement links TRBV5-1 to TRBJ2-5; D gene ambiguous. CDR1 and CDR2 (germline): SGHRS, YFSETQ. Trimming took 6 bases from V and 1 from J, leaving 7 bases between them. The CDR3 totals 12 residues. As DNA, the CDR3 is TGCGCCAGCAAAAATGGCCAAGAGACCCAGTACTTC. This encodes CASKNGQETQYF.

In this sample, this clonotype turned up many times. DNA for the CDR3: TGTGCCAGCTCACCGCGGGGGGGCGTGGAGACCCAGTACTTC. It yields the protein CASSPRGGVETQYF. The chain recombines TRBV18 with TRBJ2-5, with TRBD2 matching 9 bases. The V segment lost 3 bases and the J segment 5 bases; nucleotides outside the gene matches: 4. CDR3 length equals 14 residues. The germline V gene has CDR1 KGHSH and CDR2 LQKENI.

The genes are TRBV7-2 and TRBJ2-3; 10 bases are a match to TRBD1. The V segment lost 4 bases and the J segment 4 bases; nucleotides outside the gene matches: 2. This CDR3 region has 14 residues. Germline V gene sequence: CDR1 SGHTA, CDR2 FQGNSA. CDR3 sequence: CASSWGTGADTQYF. The CDR3 DNA is TGTGCCAGCAGCTGGGGGACAGGGGCAGATACGCAGTATTTT. The entire variable domain, with the rest obtained from reference TRBV7-2 and TRBJ2-3, is as follows: GAGVSQSPSNKVTEKGKDVELRCDPISGHTALYWYRQSLGQGLEFLIYFQGNSAPDKSGLPSDRFSAERTGGSVSTLTIQRTQQEDSAVYLCASSWGTGADTQYFGPGTRLTVL.

This clonotype was detected a few times. The J gene is TRBJ1-1, the V gene TRBV7-2, with D possibly TRBD1 on 5 matching bases. The V and J ends lost 1 base and 7 bases respectively, with 10 bases between them. Per germline, CDR1 SGHTA and CDR2 FQGNSA. The CDR3 covers 13 residues. CDR3 in DNA: TGTGCCAGCAGCTTAGTCCAGGGAGGTGAAGCTTTCTTT. It yields the protein CASSLVQGGEAFF.

This clonotype showed up just a few times. The V and J genes are TRBV18 and TRBJ2-5, with D perhaps matching TRBD1 (6 bases). This CDR3 region has 14 residues. The germline V gene has CDR1 KGHSH and CDR2 LQKENI. V was cut by 3 bases and J by 4 bases, with 12 bases left in between. The CDR3 DNA reads as TGTGCCAGCTCACCCCAGGGGATGAGAGAGACCCAGTACTTC. Its translation is CASSPQGMRETQYF.

The chain carries TRBV29-1 and TRBJ2-3, with 11 nucleotides matching TRBD1. The CDR3 sequence is 15 residues long. Germline V gene sequence: CDR1 SQVTM, CDR2 ANQGSEA. V lost 7 bases and J lost 2; bases outside the gene matches: 8. This chain's CDR3 is CSGRVGQGATDTQYF. The DNA of the CDR3 is TGCAGCGGGAGGGTCGGACAGGGGGCCACAGATACGCAGTATTTT.

The sample holds a few counts of this clonotype. This chain links TRBV3-1 with TRBJ1-1, with a tentative D call TRBD1 (5 bases). Between the trimmed V and J ends, which lost 4 bases and 0 bases, there was a span of 9 bases. The CDR3 totals 14 residues. Germline CDR1 is LGHDT and CDR2 is YNNKEL (reference sequence). CDR3 sequence reads: CASSPGTVNTEAFF. The CDR3 nucleotides are TGTGCCAGCAGCCCCGGGACGGTGAACACTGAAGCTTTCTTT.

The sample holds a few counts of this clonotype. V gene TRBV7-9 combines with J gene TRBJ2-7, with TRBD1 matching over 9 bases. Per germline, CDR1 SEHNR and CDR2 FQNEAQ (reference sequence). This CDR3 has 14 amino acids. The V and J ends lost 3 bases and 6 bases, in that order; junction bases with no gene match: 6. The CDR3: CASSFRDRVGEQYF. CDR3 nucleotides: TGTGCCAGCAGCTTCCGGGACAGGGTTGGCGAGCAGTACTTC.

This clonotype has just a few counts. The chain employs TRBV4-1 and TRBJ1-2; D not resolved. Per germline, CDR1 MGHRA and CDR2 YSYEKL. The CDR3 runs to 13 residues. V dropped 4 bases and J dropped 5 bases, with 11 bases sitting between them. The CDR3 reads CASSPLGGYGYTF. DNA for the CDR3: TGCGCCAGCAGCCCCCTCGGAGGGTATGGCTACACCTTC.

This chain joins TRBV12-3 or TRBV12-4 and TRBJ1-1; the D is unclear. V lost 1 base, J lost 8 bases, and 14 bases lay in between. The CDR3 consists of 14 residues. The CDR3 sequence: CASSLELNRAEAFF. The CDR3 DNA reads TGTGCCAGCAGTTTAGAACTAAACCGGGCCGAAGCTTTCTTT.

The chain carries TRBV20-1 and TRBJ2-2; 9 bases agree with TRBD1. V gave up 6 bases and J gave up 4 bases; unmatched junction bases: 12. Germline assignment: CDR1 DFQATT and CDR2 SNEGSKA (reference sequence). The CDR3 consists of 16 residues. CDR3 sequence (DNA): TGCAGTGCCCCGTATCGGGGACAGGGAGGCACCGGGGAGCTGTTTTTT. Amino acids: CSAPYRGQGGTGELFF.

This clonotype was recorded many times. This chain joins TRBV20-1 and TRBJ2-3, with D perhaps TRBD1 (5 bases). V was cut by 6 bases and J by 2 bases, with 15 bases left in between. Germline loops: CDR1 DFQATT, CDR2 SNEGSKA (reference sequence). The CDR3 totals 14 residues. CDR3 region: CSAPRQSSTDTQYF. The CDR3 nucleotides are TGCAGTGCCCCTAGACAGAGCTCCACAGATACGCAGTATTTT.

This clonotype has just a few counts. This chain connects TRBV5-6 to TRBJ2-1, with D possibly being TRBD1 or TRBD2 (5 bases each). Per the germline V gene, CDR1 is SGHDT and CDR2 is YYEEEE. The CDR3 totals 15 residues. The V end lost 2 bases, the J end lost 3 bases, and 12 bases lay between the germline ends. The CDR3 bases are TGTGCCAGCAGCTTCGGGGCGATCCTCTACAATGAGCAGTTCTTC. Encoded protein: CASSFGAILYNEQFF.

This clonotype was seen only a few times. This chain connects TRBV6-6 to TRBJ2-3; 9 nucleotides align to TRBD1. V dropped 6 bases and J dropped 3; count of bases not matched to a gene: 7. The V gene's germline CDR1 is MNHNY and CDR2 SVGAGI (reference sequence). This CDR3 has 15 residues. This CDR3 reads CASRTTGGETDTQYF. The CDR3 nucleotides are TGTGCCAGCAGAACTACAGGGGGCGAAACAGATACGCAGTATTTT.

The table lists this clonotype with many counts. This rearrangement joins TRBV5-1 to TRBJ2-5; D possibly corresponds to TRBD2 (6 bases). Germline lookup yields CDR1 SGHRS and CDR2 YFSETQ. The length of the CDR3 is 15 residues. V gave up 0 bases and J gave up 2 bases, with 11 bases separating them. DNA of the CDR3: TGCGCCAGCAGCTTGGAGGGAGGCAGACAAGAGACCCAGTACTTC. Amino acid sequence: CASSLEGGRQETQYF.

This clonotype was seen more than once but under ten times. The chain couples TRBV4-1 to TRBJ1-4, with 7 nucleotides matching TRBD1. Germline lookup yields CDR1 MGHRA and CDR2 YSYEKL. CDR3 length: 15 amino acids. V lost 1 base and J lost 4; bases outside the gene matches: 3. In nucleotides, the CDR3 is TGCGCCAGCAGCCAAGGAGGGACAGTTAATGAAAAACTGTTTTTT. This codes for CASSQGGTVNEKLFF.

This clonotype came up a few times. The chain uses TRBV28 and TRBJ2-3; 13 bases fit TRBD2. There are 16 residues in the CDR3. The ends lost 6 bases at V and 10 bases at J; junction bases unmatched: 13. Germline V gene lookup returns CDR1 MDHEN and CDR2 SYDVKM. CDR3 loop: CASRSGTSGDAAAQYF. CDR3 bases: TGTGCCAGCAGATCCGGGACTAGCGGGGACGCAGCAGCGCAGTATTTT.

This chain links TRBV2 with TRBJ2-1; the D gene is possibly TRBD2 (6 bases). CDR3 size: 13 residues. CDR1 is SNHLY and CDR2 is FYNNEI in the germline V gene. The V end was cut by 3 bases, the J end by 8 bases, with 11 bases between. DNA of the CDR3: TGTGCCAGCAGTGATCAGGGACTCGATGAGCAGTTCTTC. Amino acids: CASSDQGLDEQFF.

This chain connects TRBV4-1 to TRBJ1-2, with D possibly TRBD1 on 5 matching bases. Germline V CDR1 and CDR2: MGHRA, YSYEKL. This CDR3 has 16 amino acids. V lost 1 base to trimming and J lost 5 bases, with 17 bases between them. CDR3 sequence: CASSQGLKGLGYGYTF. Written as DNA, the CDR3 is TGCGCCAGCAGCCAAGGTCTTAAGGGGCTAGGTTATGGCTACACCTTC.

This clonotype was detected many times. The chain recombines TRBV4-1 with TRBJ2-2; D remains ambiguous. V gave up 1 base and J gave up 4 bases, with 4 bases separating them. Germline values: CDR1 MGHRA, CDR2 YSYEKL. The CDR3 has 13 residues. The CDR3 sequence is CASSQASTGELFF. The CDR3 coding sequence is TGCGCCAGCAGCCAAGCGTCCACCGGGGAGCTGTTTTTT.

The CDR3 DNA reads TGTGCCAGCAGCCGGCTCGGACGGGATGAAGCTTTCTTT. This sequence encodes CASSRLGRDEAFF. The V and J genes are TRBV4-2 and TRBJ1-1; no definite D call. Per the germline V gene, CDR1 is LGHNA and CDR2 is YNFKEQ. The CDR3 has 13 residues. V was clipped by 4 bases and J by 7 bases, with 13 bases between them.